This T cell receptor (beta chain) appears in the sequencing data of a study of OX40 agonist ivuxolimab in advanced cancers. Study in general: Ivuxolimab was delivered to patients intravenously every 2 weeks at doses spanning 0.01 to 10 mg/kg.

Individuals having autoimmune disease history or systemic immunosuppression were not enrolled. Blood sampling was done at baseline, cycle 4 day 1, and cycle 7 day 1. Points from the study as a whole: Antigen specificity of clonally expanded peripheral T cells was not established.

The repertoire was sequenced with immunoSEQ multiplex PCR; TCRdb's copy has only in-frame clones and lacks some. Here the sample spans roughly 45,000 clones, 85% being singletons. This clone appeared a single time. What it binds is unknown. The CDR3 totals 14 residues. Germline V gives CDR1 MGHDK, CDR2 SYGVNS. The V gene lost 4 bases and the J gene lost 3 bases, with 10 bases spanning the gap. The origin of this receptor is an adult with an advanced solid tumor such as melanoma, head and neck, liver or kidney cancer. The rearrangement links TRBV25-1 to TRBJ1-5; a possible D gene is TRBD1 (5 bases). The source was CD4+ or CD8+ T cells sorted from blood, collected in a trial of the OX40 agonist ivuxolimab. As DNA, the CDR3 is TGTGCCAGCAGTGCCCGGGGCCTCAATCAGCCCCAGCATTTT. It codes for CASSARGLNQPQHF.